A selection of T cell receptor beta chains follows, all from one sample in a study of T cell repertoires in cytomegalovirus infection. MiXCR, run by TCRdb on the reads, gives a single entry per CDR3 protein. The top ten clones hold around half of a sample with some 130,000 distinct CDR3 sequences, over 30% of them seen once. What these receptors recognize is not known. This specimen consisted of CD8+ T cells from cultured PBMCs, obtained from culture after CMV antigen stimulation. Receptors were obtained from a human donor in good health (CMV status not recorded). Some clones in this sample may be carry-over from other donors' samples. Both conserved end residues are part of each CDR3. The D gene is left open where the match is weak. Only some rows state a clone size, as once, few, many or a class for expanded clones.

>TRBD1|TRBV7-6|TRBJ1-2|few
CASSLDPGQGLPGTF
TGTGCCAGCAGCTTGGATCCGGGACAGGGCCTCCCCGGCACCTTC
>TRBD2|TRBV19|TRBJ2-1|-
CASRGRGAYNEQFF
TGTGCCAGTAGAGGGCGGGGGGCTTACAATGAGCAGTTCTTC
>-|TRBV6-2/TRBV6-3|TRBJ1-2|-
CASRIYGGGSGYTF
TGTGCCAGCAGGATATACGGTGGGGGATCTGGCTACACCTTC
>-|TRBV5-5|TRBJ1-5|few
CASRLASNQPQHF
TGTGCCAGCAGACTGGCAAGCAATCAGCCCCAGCATTTT
>TRBD1|TRBV19|TRBJ1-1|-
CASKETGGTNTEAFF
TGTGCCAGTAAAGAGACAGGGGGAACAAACACTGAAGCTTTCTTT
>-|TRBV12-3/TRBV12-4|TRBJ2-3|-
CASSFVDTQYF
TGTGCCAGCAGTTTTGTGGATACGCAGTATTTT
>TRBD2|TRBV20-1|TRBJ2-1|many
CSAKKIGAGGLYNEQFF
TGCAGTGCAAAGAAGATCGGGGCGGGGGGGCTGTACAATGAGCAGTTCTTC
>-|TRBV12-3/TRBV12-4|TRBJ1-5|many
CASSLTGIGQPQHF
TGTGCCAGCAGTTTAACCGGGATCGGTCAGCCCCAGCATTTT
>-|TRBV12-3/TRBV12-4|TRBJ1-5|few
CASSEAGGNNQPQHF
TGTGCCAGCAGTGAGGCGGGGGGAAACAATCAGCCCCAGCATTTT
>-|TRBV7-2|TRBJ2-1|many
CASSSYWRGPKDEQFF
TGTGCCAGCAGCTCCTACTGGCGGGGGCCGAAGGATGAGCAGTTCTTC
>-|TRBV27|TRBJ2-7|-
CASSLASLFGEQYF
TGTGCCAGCAGTTTAGCTAGCCTCTTTGGGGAGCAGTACTTC
>-|TRBV7-9|TRBJ1-1|-
CASSPAQGTNTEAFF
TGTGCCAGCAGCCCAGCTCAGGGCACGAACACTGAAGCTTTCTTT
>TRBD2|TRBV19|TRBJ2-3|-
CASSIRRLAGDRDTQYF
TGTGCCAGTAGTATCCGGAGGCTAGCGGGGGATAGAGATACGCAGTATTTT
>TRBD1|TRBV14|TRBJ2-1|-
CASRGLGTGPFSYNEQFF
TGTGCCAGCAGGGGTCTAGGGACAGGGCCCTTCTCCTACAATGAGCAGTTCTTC
>-|TRBV12-3/TRBV12-4|TRBJ2-1|-
CASSLGGYYNEQFF
TGTGCCAGCAGTTTAGGAGGGTACTACAATGAGCAGTTCTTC
>-|TRBV27|TRBJ2-3|-
CASRMGAGTDTQYF
TGTGCCAGCAGGATGGGGGCGGGAACAGATACGCAGTATTTT
>-|TRBV7-9|TRBJ1-1|-
CATTGGGTEAFF
TGTGCCACCACGGGGGGAGGGACTGAAGCTTTCTTT
>TRBD1|TRBV28|TRBJ1-1|-
CASSLTGTVEAFF
TGTGCCAGCAGTTTGACTGGGACAGTTGAAGCTTTCTTT
>TRBD2|TRBV7-9|TRBJ2-1|few
CASSLGSGGAGEQFF
TGTGCCAGCAGCTTGGGGAGCGGGGGGGCCGGTGAGCAGTTCTTC
>-|TRBV27|TRBJ2-5|-
CASTKMGQETQYF
TGTGCCAGCACCAAGATGGGCCAAGAGACCCAGTACTTC
>-|TRBV11-2|TRBJ1-2|-
CASSLGLPGLSNGYTF
TGTGCCAGCAGCTTAGGACTACCGGGACTAAGTAATGGCTACACCTTC
>-|TRBV6-5|TRBJ1-2|-
CASSHKLHYGYTF
TGTGCCAGCAGTCACAAACTCCACTATGGCTACACCTTC
>-|TRBV27|TRBJ1-6|few
CASSLWAPEREVLRYNSPLHF
TGTGCCAGCAGTTTATGGGCCCCCGAGAGGGAGGTATTGAGGTATAATTCACCCCTCCACTTT
>TRBD1|TRBV2|TRBJ2-5|-
CASSVFGTGEETQYF
TGTGCCAGCAGTGTGTTTGGGACAGGGGAAGAGACCCAGTACTTC
>TRBD2|TRBV7-3|TRBJ2-1|-
CASSLAGGLNEQFF
TGTGCCAGCAGCTTAGCGGGGGGCCTCAATGAGCAGTTCTTC
>TRBD1|TRBV7-8|TRBJ2-5|few
CASSLDLRLGQGEETQYF
TGTGCCAGCAGCTTAGACCTCCGCCTTGGTCAGGGGGAAGAGACCCAGTACTTC
>TRBD2|TRBV7-9|TRBJ2-3|-
CASSSWTSGEHTDTQYF
TGTGCCAGCAGCTCCTGGACTAGCGGGGAACACACAGATACGCAGTATTTT
>-|TRBV29-1|TRBJ1-2|few
CSVADEYRYGYTF
TGCAGCGTTGCAGACGAGTATCGCTATGGCTACACCTTC
>TRBD1|TRBV6-6|TRBJ1-2|-
CASSHSSDRGLNGYTF
TGTGCCAGCAGTCATAGCTCGGACAGGGGGCTTAATGGCTACACCTTC
>TRBD2|TRBV7-2|TRBJ2-7|-
CASSLILAGGLYEQYF
TGTGCCAGCAGCTTAATCCTAGCGGGGGGACTCTACGAGCAGTACTTC
>-|TRBV12-3/TRBV12-4|TRBJ2-7|few
CASSRNLGVHEQYF
TGTGCCAGCAGCCGCAACTTGGGGGTCCACGAGCAGTACTTC
>TRBD1|TRBV20-1|TRBJ1-6|few
CSASTGGVRNSPLHF
TGCAGTGCCTCCACAGGGGGAGTGAGAAATTCACCCCTCCACTTT
>TRBD1|TRBV18|TRBJ2-1|-
CASSVTGGNEQFF
TGTGCCAGCTCAGTCACAGGGGGAAATGAGCAGTTCTTC
>-|TRBV7-2|TRBJ2-7|many
CASSWAADGGEQYF
TGTGCCAGCAGCTGGGCCGCGGACGGAGGCGAGCAGTACTTC
>TRBD1|TRBV19|TRBJ2-7|few
CASRVTGGSYEQYF
TGTGCCAGTAGAGTTACAGGGGGCTCTTACGAGCAGTACTTC
>TRBD2|TRBV7-6|TRBJ2-5|many
CASTRLPGGQETQYF
TGTGCCAGCACCCGTCTTCCGGGAGGCCAAGAGACCCAGTACTTC
>-|TRBV4-1|TRBJ1-5|few
CASSDRFGQPQHF
TGCGCCAGCAGCGACCGGTTCGGTCAGCCCCAGCATTTT
>TRBD1|TRBV11-2|TRBJ2-2|-
CAYHRDRGGTGELFF
TGTGCCTATCATAGGGACAGGGGTGGAACCGGGGAGCTGTTTTTT
>-|TRBV25-1|TRBJ2-7|-
CASSEFSYEQYF
TGTGCCAGCAGTGAATTCTCCTACGAGCAGTACTTC
>TRBD1|TRBV18|TRBJ2-7|-
CASSPVTGGNEQYF
TGTGCCAGCTCACCAGTAACAGGGGGCAACGAGCAGTACTTC
>TRBD1|TRBV28|TRBJ1-5|-
CASSPGGEGPQHF
TGTGCCAGCAGCCCAGGGGGAGAGGGGCCCCAGCATTTT
>TRBD1|TRBV6-1|TRBJ2-4|-
CASLPFGPGGAGNIQYF
TGTGCCAGCCTACCCTTCGGACCAGGGGGCGCCGGAAACATTCAGTACTTC
>-|TRBV7-6|TRBJ2-5|-
CASSLEIGGETQYF
TGTGCCAGCAGCTTGGAGATAGGAGGAGAGACCCAGTACTTC
>-|TRBV3-1|TRBJ1-6|few
CASSQDRAGFKVFSPLHF
TGTGCCAGCAGCCAAGATCGGGCAGGGTTCAAAGTTTTTTCACCCCTCCACTTT
>-|TRBV27|TRBJ2-1|-
CASTPLGGEQFF
TGTGCCAGCACCCCTCTGGGCGGGGAGCAGTTCTTC
>TRBD1|TRBV11-2|TRBJ1-3|few
CASSYRQGSGNTIYF
TGTGCCAGCAGCTACCGACAGGGCTCTGGAAACACCATATATTTT
>-|TRBV9|TRBJ1-1|once
CASSPWTAQNTEAFF
TGTGCCAGCAGCCCGTGGACAGCTCAGAACACTGAAGCTTTCTTT
>TRBD1|TRBV6-5|TRBJ1-4|-
CASSYSTGGKLFF
TGTGCCAGCAGTTACTCGACAGGGGGAAAACTGTTTTTT
>-|TRBV7-9|TRBJ1-2|-
CASSSTPDKRGYGYTF
TGTGCCAGCAGCTCTACTCCGGACAAAAGAGGCTATGGCTACACCTTC
>-|TRBV28|TRBJ2-7|few
CASSFLGYEQYF
TGTGCCAGCAGTTTTCTCGGGTACGAGCAGTACTTC
>-|TRBV9|TRBJ2-3|-
CASSSKGGPPDTQYF
TGTGCCAGCAGCTCCAAAGGGGGGCCCCCAGATACGCAGTATTTT
>-|TRBV20-1|TRBJ1-1|-
CSARSDAEGAEAFF
TGCAGTGCTAGGTCAGACGCCGAAGGGGCTGAAGCTTTCTTT
>-|TRBV7-8|TRBJ1-2|many
CASGRSNGYTF
TGTGCCAGCGGGAGGTCCAATGGCTACACCTTC
>-|TRBV30|TRBJ2-1|-
CAWSVTSGQFF
TGTGCCTGGAGTGTCACCTCAGGACAGTTCTTC
>-|TRBV7-6|TRBJ2-1|-
CASSPQGSSYSEQFF
TGTGCCAGCAGCCCCCAGGGGAGCTCCTACAGTGAGCAGTTCTTT